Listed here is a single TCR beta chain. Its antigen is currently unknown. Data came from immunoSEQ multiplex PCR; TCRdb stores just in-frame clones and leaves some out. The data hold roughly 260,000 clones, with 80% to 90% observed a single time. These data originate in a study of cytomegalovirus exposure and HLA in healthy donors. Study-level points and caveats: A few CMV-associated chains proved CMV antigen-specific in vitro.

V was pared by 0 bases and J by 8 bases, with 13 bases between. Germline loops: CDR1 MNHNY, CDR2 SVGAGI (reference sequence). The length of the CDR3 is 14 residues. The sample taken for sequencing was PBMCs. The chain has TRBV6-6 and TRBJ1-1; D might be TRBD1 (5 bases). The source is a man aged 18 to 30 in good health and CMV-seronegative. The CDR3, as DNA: TGTGCCAGCAGTTACTCGATTAATAGGGGAGAAGCTTTCTTT. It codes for CASSYSINRGEAFF.